This T cell receptor (beta chain) originates from a study of blood T cell repertoires in COVID-19. Using immunoSEQ multiplex PCR, the repertoire was profiled, and TCRdb retains in-frame clones only, with some absent. The repertoire has roughly 250,000 clones, about nine tenths of them found once; the top ten carry approximately 12%. The sequenced material came from peripheral blood. This clonotype was obtained from a woman aged 30 to 39 with COVID-19, enrolled during active disease.

The CDR3 nucleotides are TGTGCCAGCAGCTCCCCTCCGGGACTAGCGGGGCCGGAGCAGTTCTTC. It is translated as CASSSPPGLAGPEQFF. The chain carries TRBV3-1 (or the pseudogene TRBV3-2) and TRBJ2-1; 13 nucleotides match TRBD2. Per the germline V gene, CDR1 is LGHDT and CDR2 is YNNKEL (reference sequence). This CDR3 comprises 16 residues. The trim removed 5 bases at V and 10 bases at J, leaving 11 bases unmatched.